This is a list of T cell receptor beta chains from one sample in a study of cytomegalovirus exposure and HLA in healthy donors. Clones were sequenced by immunoSEQ multiplex PCR, and TCRdb holds only the in-frame ones, with some missing. The sample records over 110,000 clones, 79% being singletons. Sequenced input: PBMCs. These receptors were taken from a female donor in good health and CMV-seronegative. CDR3s include the opening cysteine and the closing phenylalanine or tryptophan. D genes are given only for firm matches. Clone size is given for some rows only: seen once, a few or many times, or a class if the clone is expanded.

abundance,j_gene,v_gene,d_gene,CDR3nt,CDR3aa
-,TRBJ1-5,TRBV11-2,-,TGTGCCAGCAGCGTGGGGCAGGGGAATCGTCCCCAGCATTTT,CASSVGQGNRPQHF
few,TRBJ1-1,TRBV4-1,-,TGCGCCAGCAGCCAAAAGGCGACAGCGGGGAACACTGAAGCTTTCTTT,CASSQKATAGNTEAFF
few,TRBJ2-2,TRBV5-5,-,TGTGCCAGCAGCCACAGGGCCCCGAACACCGGGGAGCTGTTTTTT,CASSHRAPNTGELFF
-,TRBJ1-2,TRBV7-6,-,TGTGCCAGCAGCTCCCCAAACTCGGGTGGCTACACCTTC,CASSSPNSGGYTF
-,TRBJ1-5,TRBV2,TRBD1,TGTGCCAGCAGTGAAGACAGGGGGCGGAATCAGCCCCAGCATTTT,CASSEDRGRNQPQHF
-,TRBJ2-1,TRBV7-8,-,TGTGCCAGCAGCTCCCCGGGGGTCGGCAATGAGCAGTTCTTC,CASSSPGVGNEQFF
few,TRBJ2-7,TRBV29-1,-,TGCAGCGTTGTCCGGGCGGGTTCCAGCGGGCAGTACTTC,CSVVRAGSSGQYF
-,TRBJ2-7,TRBV4-3,-,TGCGCCAGCAGCCAAGATAGGGCGGGACGGAGTGGTTACGAGCAGTACTTC,CASSQDRAGRSGYEQYF
-,TRBJ2-3,TRBV2,-,TGTGCCAGCAGTGAAGAACAGGTCACAGATACGCAGTATTTT,CASSEEQVTDTQYF
-,TRBJ2-7,TRBV18,-,TGTGCCAGCTCAACGCTCGAGGGGGGGCTCTCCTACGAGCAGTACTTC,CASSTLEGGLSYEQYF
-,TRBJ1-6,TRBV6-5,-,TGTGCCAGCAGTTACTCGATAACCAGTTATAATTCACCCCTCCACTTT,CASSYSITSYNSPLHF
-,TRBJ1-1,TRBV5-1,-,TGCGCCAGCAGCTTCGACTCAGGGGTCGTTGAAGCTTTCTTT,CASSFDSGVVEAFF
-,TRBJ1-1,TRBV7-9,-,TGTTCCAGCAGCTTTTATCGGAACACTGAAGCTTTCTTT,CSSSFYRNTEAFF
-,TRBJ1-2,TRBV29-1,-,TGCAGCGTTCATGGGGGCGAGAGGCGAGGCTACACCTTC,CSVHGGERRGYTF
-,TRBJ2-7,TRBV2,TRBD1,TGTGCCAGCAGGAGGACAGGGAGCTCGAACGAGCAGTACTTC,CASRRTGSSNEQYF
-,TRBJ2-5,TRBV6-6,-,TGTGCCAGCAGCCTAGGGGGTAGGGACGGACAAGAGACCCAGTACTTC,CASSLGGRDGQETQYF
few,TRBJ1-4,TRBV29-1,TRBD1,TGCAGCGTTACCGGGACAGACAATGAAAAACTGTTTTTT,CSVTGTDNEKLFF
-,TRBJ2-1,TRBV6-6,-,TGTGCCAGCAAGGACTATGAGCAGTTCTTC,CASKDYEQFF
-,TRBJ1-5,TRBV27,TRBD1,TGTGCCAGCAGTTTATCGATTCACAGGGGTCAGCCCCAGCATTTT,CASSLSIHRGQPQHF
once,TRBJ2-3,TRBV27,TRBD1,TGTGCCAGCAGCCGGGGACAGTTCCGTCGTGATACGCAGTATTTT,CASSRGQFRRDTQYF
few,TRBJ1-5,TRBV5-1,-,TGCGCCAGCAGCCCAGGGCTGGGTCAGCCCCAGCATTTT,CASSPGLGQPQHF
-,TRBJ2-1,TRBV14,-,TGTGCCAGCAGCCAAGTAGGCGGCTCCTACAATGAGCAGTTCTTC,CASSQVGGSYNEQFF
-,TRBJ2-6,TRBV5-4,-,TGTGCCAGCAGCTTGGAAGGGGGAAGCTCTGGGGCCAACGTCCTGACTTTC,CASSLEGGSSGANVLTF
-,TRBJ1-3,TRBV28,-,TGTGCCAGTCTCCCGGGGGTTCCTGGAAACACCATATATTTT,CASLPGVPGNTIYF
-,TRBJ2-7,TRBV7-2,TRBD2,TGTGCCAGCAGCCCCCAGCGGGGGGGTTACGAGCAGTACTTC,CASSPQRGGYEQYF
-,TRBJ2-1,TRBV6-5,TRBD1,TGTGCCAGCAGACTCGGGACAGCCTTGGGGAATGAGCAGTTCTTC,CASRLGTALGNEQFF
few,TRBJ1-1,TRBV7-9,-,TGTGCCAGCTCGCACGCGGTGAACACTGAAGCTTTCTTT,CASSHAVNTEAFF
-,TRBJ1-1,TRBV29-1,TRBD1,TGCAGCGTTCAGACAGGGATGGACACTGAAGCTTTCTTT,CSVQTGMDTEAFF
few,TRBJ2-3,TRBV5-1,-,TGCGCCAGCAGCTTAACAGGGTCTCCAGATACGCAGTATTTT,CASSLTGSPDTQYF
few,TRBJ2-7,TRBV5-1,-,TGCGCCAGCAGCTTGGTTTGGGGCAGGGGCTACGAGCAGTACTTC,CASSLVWGRGYEQYF
-,TRBJ2-2,TRBV21-1,-,TGTGCCAGCAGCACTAGCGGGAGGGCCGCCGGGGAGCTGTTTTTT,CASSTSGRAAGELFF
-,TRBJ2-1,TRBV4-3,-,TGCGCCAGCAGCCAATCATACAGTGCCGACTACAATGAGCAGTTCTTC,CASSQSYSADYNEQFF
-,TRBJ2-1,TRBV6-5,TRBD1,TGTGCCAGCAGTTTGGTAAACAGGGGGTTCTACAATGAGCAGTTCTTC,CASSLVNRGFYNEQFF
-,TRBJ1-5,TRBV2,-,TGTGCCAGCAGGACAGGTGATAGCAATCAGCCCCAGCATTTT,CASRTGDSNQPQHF
-,TRBJ2-7,TRBV18,-,TGTGCCAGCTCACCACTGATCAGGGGGGACGAGCAGTACTTC,CASSPLIRGDEQYF
-,TRBJ2-1,TRBV7-8,TRBD2,TGTGCCAGCAGCCTACTCCTTAGCGGGAGGGCCCACAATGAGCAGTTCTTC,CASSLLLSGRAHNEQFF
-,TRBJ2-2,TRBV27,-,TGTGCCAGCAGTTCGCCAGGGTATGCCACCGGGGAGCTGTTTTTT,CASSSPGYATGELFF
-,TRBJ1-5,TRBV30,-,TGTGCCTGGACCCTAGCCCCCAATCAGCCCCAGCATTTT,CAWTLAPNQPQHF
few,TRBJ2-7,TRBV18,-,TGTGCCAGCTCGCGAGCCACCTACGAGCAGTACTTC,CASSRATYEQYF
-,TRBJ2-7,TRBV29-1,TRBD2,TGCAGCGTTGTTCCGGCTAGCGGGGACTACGAGCAGTACTTC,CSVVPASGDYEQYF
-,TRBJ2-2,TRBV9,-,TGTGCCAGCAGCGTAGCGGTAGCTTACGGGGAGCTGTTTTTT,CASSVAVAYGELFF
-,TRBJ1-1,TRBV5-4,TRBD1,TGTGCCAGCAGCCTACGGACAGGGGGGACTGAAGCTTTCTTT,CASSLRTGGTEAFF
-,TRBJ2-5,TRBV14,-,TGTGCCAGCAGCGCAGGAGGGGGCTCGGAGACCCAGTACTTC,CASSAGGGSETQYF
-,TRBJ2-7,TRBV13,TRBD1,TGTGCCAGCAGCTTAGGGGGGACAGGGGGATCGAGCGAGCAGTACTTC,CASSLGGTGGSSEQYF
-,TRBJ2-5,TRBV6-6,TRBD2,TGTGCCAGCAGTTACTCGAAGCGGGGCGGGGAGACCCAGTACTTC,CASSYSKRGGETQYF
-,TRBJ1-2,TRBV2,TRBD1,TGTGCCAGCAGTGAAGTAAGGGGGCCCTTCTATGGCTACACCTTC,CASSEVRGPFYGYTF
-,TRBJ1-4,TRBV5-6,TRBD1,TGTGCCAGCAGCCGTGGGACAGGGGTGTACGATGAAAAACTGTTTTTT,CASSRGTGVYDEKLFF
-,TRBJ2-7,TRBV12-5,-,TGTGCTAGTGGTGACACCTTCGGGGGTGAGCAGTACTTC,CASGDTFGGEQYF
-,TRBJ2-3,TRBV7-9,TRBD1,TGTGCCAGCAGTCACGACAGGGAGCAGTATTTT,CASSHDREQYF
-,TRBJ2-1,TRBV7-2,TRBD2,TGTGCCAGCAGCTCCTCTAGCGGGGGGTCGTTCTTC,CASSSSSGGSFF
-,TRBJ1-1,TRBV7-2,-,TGTGCCAGCAGCTTATCTGGGGGCGGCACTGAAGCTTTCTTT,CASSLSGGGTEAFF
-,TRBJ2-3,TRBV19,-,TGTGCCAGTAGTTTCCGACTAGGCCACACAGATACGCAGTATTTT,CASSFRLGHTDTQYF